This TCR beta chain was identified during a study of technical replicates of blood from a handful of donors. The CDR3 runs 16 residues. Looked up from germline, CDR1 is MDHEN and CDR2 is SYDVKM. The junction had 7 bases not matched to a gene; V was cut back by 6 bases and J by 0 bases. Sequencing was performed with immunoSEQ multiplex PCR; in TCRdb, only in-frame clones are kept and a portion is missing. Of about 61,000 clones detected, approximately 97% appear once; the ten largest clones hold around 0.19%. This chain joins TRBV28 and TRBJ1-5; 8 bases align to TRBD1. This clonotype was obtained from a human donor in good health. The material sequenced was T cells isolated from PBMCs. In DNA form, the CDR3 reads TGTGCCAGCAGCCCAGGGACAGGCGGTAGCAATCAGCCCCAGCATTTT. Translation: CASSPGTGGSNQPQHF.